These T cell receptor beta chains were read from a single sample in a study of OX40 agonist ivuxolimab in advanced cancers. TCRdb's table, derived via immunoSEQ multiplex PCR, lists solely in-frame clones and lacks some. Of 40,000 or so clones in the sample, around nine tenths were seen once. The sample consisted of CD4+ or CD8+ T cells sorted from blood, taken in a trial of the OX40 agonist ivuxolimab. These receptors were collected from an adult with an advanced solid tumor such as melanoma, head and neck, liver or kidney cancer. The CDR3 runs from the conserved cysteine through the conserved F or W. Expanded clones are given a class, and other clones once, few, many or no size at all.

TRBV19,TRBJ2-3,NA,CASKMAGGTDTQYF
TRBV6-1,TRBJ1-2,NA,CATQSFRDRGYGYTF
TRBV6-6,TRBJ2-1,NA,CASSYLGYEQFF
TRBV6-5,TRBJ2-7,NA,CASSLRKWGRYEQYF
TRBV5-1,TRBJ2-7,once,CASSPGRASADYEQYF
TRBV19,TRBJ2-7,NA,CASSFGDLYEQYF
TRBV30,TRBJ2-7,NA,CAWGTGKEQYF
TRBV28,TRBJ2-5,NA,CASSLLLAGVGETQYF
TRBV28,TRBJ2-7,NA,CASSGIERPPYEQYF
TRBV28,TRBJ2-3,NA,CASSPGGGGITDTQYF
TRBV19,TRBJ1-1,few,CASSNPLRNTEAFF
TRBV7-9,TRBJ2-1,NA,CASSPTGLPPDEQFF
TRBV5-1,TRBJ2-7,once,CASSLGLGGYEQYF
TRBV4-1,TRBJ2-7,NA,CASSQDLHEQYF
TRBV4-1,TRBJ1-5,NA,CASSREDRGSNQPQHF
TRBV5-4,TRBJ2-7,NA,CASSLGGSSYEQYF
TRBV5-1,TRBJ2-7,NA,CASSPAGTSYEQYF
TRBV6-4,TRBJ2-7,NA,CASRMVADETYEQYF
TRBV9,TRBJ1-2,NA,CASSAGGQGAGYGYTF
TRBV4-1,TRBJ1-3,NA,CASSQPRVSGNTIYF
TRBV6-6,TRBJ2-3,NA,CASSYLGQGDTQYF
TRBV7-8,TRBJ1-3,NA,CASLVAEDSGNTIYF
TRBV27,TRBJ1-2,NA,CASSFVGGQLRLYGYTF
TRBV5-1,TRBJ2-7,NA,CASSLGDSSYEQYF
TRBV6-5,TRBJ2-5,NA,CASSYPTQYF
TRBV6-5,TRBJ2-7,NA,CASRPLAPSSYEQYF